This TCR beta chain was identified during a study of T-cell memory formation after mild COVID-19. Overall study results and limits: Second-wave clones with a day 37 peak had unconfirmed SARS-CoV-2 specificity. CD4+ bias marked clones expanding day 15 to 37, unlike balanced contracting clones. CD4+ contracting clones lay mainly in CM and EM, CD8+ ones in EMRA. Several responding clones turned up in pre-infection memory, indicating that cross-reactive memory may have taken part.

This clonotype was seen more than once but under ten times. Its antigen is undetermined. Each CDR3 protein gets one entry after TCRdb re-called the 5' RACE reads with MiXCR. The data hold about 130,000 distinct CDR3 sequences, with less than 6.5% observed a single time. The source is an adult woman who had mild COVID-19 (a few samples of this study predate the infection). Cell type and time point are not known. The sequencing input was PBMCs or a T cell subset sorted from them (not recorded which).

DNA of the CDR3: TGTGCCAGCAGCCCCGGGACAGGTGATGCCTACGAGCAGTACTTC. This sequence encodes CASSPGTGDAYEQYF. The chain has TRBV4-2 and TRBJ2-7; 8 bases fit TRBD1. Germline trimming cut 4 bases from V and 2 bases from J; bases unmatched to any gene: 7. Germline lookup yields CDR1 LGHNA and CDR2 YNFKEQ. There are 15 residues in the CDR3.